The 29 T cell receptor beta chains below all came from one sample that was sequenced in a study of blood T cell repertoires in COVID-19. This table comes from immunoSEQ multiplex PCR, and its TCRdb copy is limited to in-frame clones, with some not included. In the table there are fewer than 25,000 clones, more than 75% of which are singletons. Sequencing used peripheral blood. The receptors were gathered from a human donor with active COVID-19. The donor label of this sample is uncertain.

The chain is built from TRBV14 and TRBJ1-1; D is possibly TRBD1 (5 bases). This CDR3 comprises 14 residues. In germline, CDR1 is SGHDN, CDR2 FVKESK. The V end was cut by 7 bases, the J end by 0 bases, with 12 bases between. The CDR3 nucleotides are TGTGCCAGCACCCCAGGGCCTATGAACACTGAAGCTTTCTTT. The encoded protein is CASTPGPMNTEAFF.

The chain carries TRBV30 and TRBJ1-2; no clear D. The ends were cut back, 0 bases at V and 0 bases at J, with 11 bases in the middle. This CDR3 region has 15 residues. CDR1 and CDR2 (germline): GTSNPN, SVGIG (reference sequence). The CDR3 here is CAWSVRSVTNYGYTF. CDR3 bases: TGTGCCTGGAGTGTTAGAAGCGTCACTAACTATGGCTACACCTTC. Complete variable domain (other parts from reference TRBV30 and TRBJ1-2): SQTIHQWPATLVQPVGSPLSLECTVEGTSNPNLYWYRQAAGRGLQLLFYSVGIGQISSEVPQNLSASRPQDRQFILSSKKLLLSDSGFYLCAWSVRSVTNYGYTFGSGTRLTVV.

The V call is TRBV6-1, the J call TRBJ2-7; a weak D match, TRBD2 (5 bases). The CDR3 spans 15 residues. The V and J ends lost 2 bases and 7 bases respectively, with 18 bases between them. Germline values: CDR1 MNHNS, CDR2 SASEGT. CDR3 sequence: CASSELDSRLLEQYF. CDR3 DNA sequence: TGTGCCAGCAGTGAATTGGACTCCCGTTTACTTGAGCAGTACTTC.

The chain is built from TRBV25-1 and TRBJ1-3; maybe TRBD1 (6 bases). This CDR3 region has 15 residues. The V end lost 6 bases, the J end lost 2 bases, and 14 bases lay between the germline ends. Germline assignment: CDR1 MGHDK and CDR2 SYGVNS. The CDR3 reads CASRMGAMTGNTIYF. As DNA, the CDR3 is TGTGCCAGCAGGATGGGGGCTATGACTGGAAACACCATATATTTT.

This chain links TRBV28 with TRBJ1-5, with 8 bases that match TRBD1. The germline CDR1 and CDR2 sequences are MDHEN and SYDVKM. The CDR3 has 14 amino acids. The ends lost 7 bases at V and 5 bases at J; junction bases unmatched: 7. CDR3 amino acids: CASKQGGSYQPQHF. DNA of the CDR3: TGTGCCAGCAAACAGGGGGGGTCCTATCAGCCCCAGCATTTT.

The chain has TRBV29-1 and TRBJ1-4; TRBD1 matches at 7 bases. The CDR3 sequence is 13 residues long. The V and J ends lost 5 bases and 3 bases, in that order; junction bases with no gene match: 3. CDR1 and CDR2 from the germline V gene are SQVTM and ANQGSEA. CDR3 amino acids: CSVRDSPNEKLFF. CDR3 bases: TGCAGCGTTAGGGACAGCCCTAATGAAAAACTGTTTTTT.

The chain recombines TRBV2 with TRBJ1-1, with 9 bases aligning to TRBD1. Germline assignment: CDR1 SNHLY and CDR2 FYNNEI. The CDR3 loop spans 18 amino acids. V was pared by 7 bases and J by 5 bases, with 20 bases of the junction left unmatched. The CDR3 coding sequence is TGTGCCAGCACGTATTGGACAGGGGAGTTTCCAACCGGGACTGAAGCTTTCTTT. Its translation: CASTYWTGEFPTGTEAFF.

The chain employs TRBV4-1 and TRBJ2-3, with a weak D call TRBD2 (6 bases). Looked up from germline, CDR1 is MGHRA and CDR2 is YSYEKL. The CDR3 has 15 residues. The V end lost 4 bases, the J end lost 0 bases, and 11 bases lay between the germline ends. CDR3 sequence reads: CASSPTGLSTDTQYF. In nucleotides, the CDR3 is TGCGCCAGCAGCCCCACGGGACTTAGCACAGATACGCAGTATTTT.

The chain couples TRBV11-2 to TRBJ2-1; 12 bases agree with TRBD2. Germline values: CDR1 SGHAT, CDR2 FQNNGV. CDR3 length: 15 amino acids. With V trimmed by 4 bases and J by 2 bases, 0 bases remained unmatched. The DNA for the CDR3 is TGTGCCAGCAGCTCTAGCGGGGGGGCCTACAATGAGCAGTTCTTC. Translating gives CASSSSGGAYNEQFF. The complete variable domain, with remaining parts taken from reference TRBV11-2 and TRBJ2-1, reads EAGVAQSPRYKIIEKRQSVAFWCNPISGHATLYWYQQILGQGPKLLIQFQNNGVVDDSQLPKDRFSAERLKGVDSTLKIQPAKLEDSAVYLCASSSSGGAYNEQFFGPGTRLTVL.

The chain is built from TRBV20-1 and TRBJ2-2; 9 bases are shared with TRBD2. This CDR3 contains 16 residues. Germline assignment: CDR1 DFQATT and CDR2 SNEGSKA (reference sequence). With V trimmed by 3 bases and J by 4 bases, 9 bases remained unmatched. CDR3 loop: CSASLAGLTATGELFF. Written as DNA, the CDR3 is TGCAGTGCTAGTCTAGCGGGACTAACGGCCACCGGGGAGCTGTTTTTT.

The chain recombines TRBV5-8 with TRBJ2-5; D ambiguous. The CDR3 is 13 residues long. Germline V gene data show CDR1 as SGHTS and CDR2 as YDEGEE. V was trimmed by 3 bases and J by 0 bases, leaving 6 bases between them. This CDR3 reads CASSWAHQETQYF. The CDR3 region has the DNA TGTGCCAGCAGCTGGGCCCACCAAGAGACCCAGTACTTC.

The J gene is TRBJ2-3, the V gene TRBV6-1; unclear D gene. Germline-derived CDR1 and CDR2 are MNHNS and SASEGT. V was shortened by 5 bases and J by 3 bases, with 3 bases between the two germline ends. The CDR3 spans 11 residues. The CDR3 DNA is TGTGCCAGCAGTCCAACAGATACGCAGTATTTT. Translating gives CASSPTDTQYF.

This sequence joins TRBV6-5 and TRBJ2-7; a weak D match, TRBD1 (6 bases). Per germline, CDR1 MNHEY and CDR2 SVGAGI. V was trimmed by 6 bases and J by 2 bases, leaving 11 bases between them. CDR3 length equals 13 residues. The DNA of the CDR3 is TGTGCCAGCAGACGAGACAGGACCTACGAGCAGTACTTC. The encoded protein is CASRRDRTYEQYF.

This clone was counted a single time. The J gene is TRBJ1-1, the V gene TRBV28; 9 bases fit TRBD1. This CDR3 region has 14 residues. CDR1 and CDR2 from the germline V gene are MDHEN and SYDVKM. The junction had 6 bases not matched to a gene; V was cut back by 3 bases and J by 7 bases. This CDR3 is CASSLLTGGSEAFF. CDR3 in DNA: TGTGCCAGCAGTTTGCTGACAGGGGGGAGTGAAGCTTTCTTT.

The chain joins TRBV6-5 to TRBJ1-2; D call uncertain. Looked up from germline, CDR1 is MNHEY and CDR2 is SVGAGI. V was clipped by 6 bases and J by 1 base, with 15 bases between them. This CDR3 is 15 amino acids long. Here the CDR3 reads CASRSYSTFNYGYTF. The CDR3 coding sequence is TGTGCCAGCAGAAGTTACAGCACCTTTAACTATGGCTACACCTTC.

The chain joins TRBV7-3 to TRBJ1-2, with 10 bases identical to TRBD1. Germline V gene lookup returns CDR1 SGHTA and CDR2 FQGTGA. The CDR3 has 15 residues. The ends lost 4 bases at V and 5 bases at J; junction bases unmatched: 7. The DNA for the CDR3 is TGTGCCAGCAGCTCGGGACAGGGGTCACCGTATGGCTACACCTTC. Protein product: CASSSGQGSPYGYTF.

The gene calls are TRBV5-1 and TRBJ2-7, with a possible D match to TRBD1 (6 bases). CDR1 and CDR2 from the germline V gene are SGHRS and YFSETQ. Trimming stripped 5 bases from V and 4 bases from J, with 22 bases between. This CDR3 has 16 amino acids. The CDR3 DNA is TGCGCCAGCAGGTCATGGGCAAGTGGGGGCAAGTACGAGCAGTACTTC. Translated: CASRSWASGGKYEQYF.

The chain recombines TRBV3-1 (or the pseudogene TRBV3-2) with TRBJ2-1; 7 bases fit TRBD2. The CDR3 runs 15 residues. CDR1 LGHDT and CDR2 YNNKEL come from the germline V gene (reference sequence). V lost 4 bases to trimming and J lost 5 bases; unmatched junction nucleotides: 8. DNA for the CDR3: TGTGCCAGCAGCCCCCGGGAGGCTGTCAACAATGAGCAGTTCTTC. This encodes CASSPREAVNNEQFF.

V gene TRBV6-5 combines with J gene TRBJ1-2; 9 bases match TRBD1. The germline CDR1 and CDR2 sequences are MNHEY and SVGAGI. The CDR3 has 15 residues. J lost 3 bases, V lost 2 bases, and 4 bases had no gene match. This chain's CDR3 is CASSYGQGYDYGYTF. The CDR3 DNA follows: TGTGCCAGCAGTTACGGACAGGGGTACGACTATGGCTACACCTTC.

The genes are TRBV10-2 and TRBJ1-6; possibly TRBD1 for D (6 bases). The CDR3 extends over 15 amino acids. Germline V CDR1 and CDR2: WSHSY, SAAADI. The V end was cut by 0 bases, the J end by 9 bases, with 12 bases between. CDR3 in DNA: TGCGCCAGCAGTGAGTCTCTGGGGGCGAGTTCACCCCTCCACTTT. The encoded protein is CASSESLGASSPLHF.

This chain connects TRBV5-6 to TRBJ2-7; no reliable D call. Germline-derived CDR1 and CDR2 are SGHDT and YYEEEE. V was trimmed by 4 bases and J by 3 bases, leaving 14 bases between them. The CDR3 runs to 14 residues. The DNA of the CDR3 is TGTGCCAGCAGCGCGCGTCGGTTCCGCTACGAGCAGTACTTC. Its protein is CASSARRFRYEQYF.

This clone occurred once. The chain joins TRBV6-1 to TRBJ1-5; 8 nucleotides match TRBD1. Germline CDR1 MNHNS, CDR2 SASEGT. Trimming cost V 2 bases and J 7 bases; bases outside gene matches: 13. There are 17 residues in the CDR3. The CDR3 loop is CASSEQPTGEGGQPQHF. The CDR3 DNA is TGTGCCAGCAGTGAACAACCGACAGGGGAGGGAGGACAGCCCCAGCATTTT.

The rearrangement links TRBV7-6 to TRBJ2-1, with 9 positions matching TRBD2. Germline trimming cut 1 base from V and 5 bases from J; bases unmatched to any gene: 9. The CDR3 consists of 17 residues. Germline lookup yields CDR1 SGHVS and CDR2 FNYEAQ. CDR3 loop: CASSLGLSGRGNNEQFF. The CDR3 bases are TGTGCCAGCAGCTTAGGACTTAGCGGGAGAGGCAACAATGAGCAGTTCTTC.

The V gene is TRBV27, the J gene TRBJ1-2; 9 bases line up with TRBD1. CDR3 length: 18 residues. The germline CDR1 and CDR2 sequences are MNHEY and SMNVEV (reference sequence). After removal of 5 bases from V and 5 bases from J, the junction contained 18 bases not matched to a gene. The chain's CDR3 is CASSQIFGTGRGLYGYTF. In DNA, the CDR3 is TGTGCCAGCAGTCAGATTTTCGGGACAGGGCGGGGACTATATGGCTACACCTTC.

The chain couples TRBV15 to TRBJ1-6; D is ambiguous. V lost 5 bases, J lost 18 bases, and 17 bases lay in between. From germline, CDR1 is LNHNV and CDR2 YYDKDF (reference sequence). The CDR3 extends over 12 amino acids. In DNA form, the CDR3 reads TGTGCCACCAGCTCCGAGGGAACGCTCCCCCACTTT. Translation: CATSSEGTLPHF.

The DNA of the CDR3 is TGCGCCAGCAGCGCGGGACAGGGGGCCGGGGAGCAGTTCTTC. This translates into CASSAGQGAGEQFF. V is TRBV5-1 and J is TRBJ2-1; 12 bases map to TRBD1. Per germline, CDR1 SGHRS and CDR2 YFSETQ. The CDR3 is 14 amino acids. V trimming: 4 bases; J trimming: 10 bases; junction bases outside the gene matches: 6.

The rearrangement links TRBV5-1 to TRBJ2-3; 10 bases are a match to TRBD1. The CDR3 covers 14 residues. Looked up from germline, CDR1 is SGHRS and CDR2 is YFSETQ. Trimming cost V 4 bases and J 7 bases; bases outside gene matches: 6. CDR3 bases: TGCGCCAGCAGCCCAGGGACAGGGGATTATACGCAGTATTTT. This sequence encodes CASSPGTGDYTQYF.

J is TRBJ2-3 and V is TRBV4-1, with 7 bases that match TRBD2. The V gene's germline CDR1 is MGHRA and CDR2 YSYEKL. The CDR3 runs to 17 residues. Germline trimming cut 1 base from V and 3 bases from J; bases unmatched to any gene: 10. CDR3 bases: TGCGCCAGCAGCCAAGCAAGAGCGGGGTTAGTGACAGATACGCAGTATTTT. Amino acid sequence: CASSQARAGLVTDTQYF.

The chain employs TRBV19 and TRBJ2-7, with D uncertain. V dropped 3 bases and J dropped 0 bases, with 9 bases sitting between them. Germline values: CDR1 LNHDA, CDR2 SQIVND (reference sequence). The CDR3 consists of 14 residues. This CDR3 is CASSIGAPSYEQYF. The CDR3 nucleotides read TGTGCCAGTAGTATTGGAGCCCCCTCCTACGAGCAGTACTTC.